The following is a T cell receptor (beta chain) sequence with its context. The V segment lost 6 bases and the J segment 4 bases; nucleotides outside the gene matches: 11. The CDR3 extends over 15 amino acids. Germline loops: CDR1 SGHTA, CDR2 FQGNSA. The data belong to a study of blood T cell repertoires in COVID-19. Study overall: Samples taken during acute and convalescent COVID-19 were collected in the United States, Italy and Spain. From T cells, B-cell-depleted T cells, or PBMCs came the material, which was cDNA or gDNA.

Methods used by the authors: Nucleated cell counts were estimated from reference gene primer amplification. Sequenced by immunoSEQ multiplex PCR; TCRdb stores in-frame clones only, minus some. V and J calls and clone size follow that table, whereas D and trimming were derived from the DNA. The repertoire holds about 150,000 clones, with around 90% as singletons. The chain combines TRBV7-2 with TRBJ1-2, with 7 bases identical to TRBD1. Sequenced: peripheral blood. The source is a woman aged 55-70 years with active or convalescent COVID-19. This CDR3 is CASRSSPGQSYGYTF. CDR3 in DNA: TGTGCCAGCAGATCATCACCGGGACAGAGCTATGGCTACACCTTC.